These 29 T cell receptor beta chains were sequenced from one sample in a study of Graves' ophthalmopathy and Graves' hyperthyroidism. RNA served as the template for amplifying TCR beta CDR3 regions. RT-PCR was first run with HTBI primers, then multiplex PCR in a second round. TCRdb itself ran the multiplex PCR reads through MiXCR, one entry per CDR3 protein. The sample has over a million distinct CDR3 sequences, around a third seen once; the top ten hold 8.5% to 14%. The specimen was peripheral blood or thyroid tissue (not recorded which). The source is an adult man with Graves' hyperthyroidism.

This clonotype showed up many times. This chain uses TRBV29-1 with TRBJ1-2; D is ambiguous. V was clipped by 5 bases and J by 2 bases, with 6 bases between them. The germline gives CDR1 SQVTM, CDR2 ANQGSEA. The CDR3 consists of 11 residues. CDR3 sequence: CSVRNNYGYTF. In DNA, the CDR3 is TGCAGCGTTCGGAACAACTATGGCTACACCTTC. Based on the CDR3 plus reference TRBV29-1 and TRBJ1-2, the full variable domain is SAVISQKPSRDICQRGTSLTIQCQVDSQVTMMFWYRQQPGQSLTLIATANQGSEATYESGFVIDKFPISRPNLTFSTLTVSNMSPEDSSIYLCSVRNNYGYTFGSGTRLTVV.

This clonotype has at least ten counts. The chain links TRBV29-1 to TRBJ1-1, with no clear D. Germline assignment: CDR1 SQVTM and CDR2 ANQGSEA. V was trimmed by 7 bases and J by 5 bases, leaving 8 bases between them. This CDR3 contains 10 residues. DNA for the CDR3: TGCAGCGGTCGGAATACTGAAGCTTTCTTT. This encodes CSGRNTEAFF.

Ten or more counts support this clonotype. The chain employs TRBV9 and TRBJ2-6, with 9 nucleotides matching TRBD2. This CDR3 comprises 20 residues. With 4 bases clipped from V and 0 bases from J, the junction kept 14 bases outside the gene matches. The germline gives CDR1 SGDLS, CDR2 YYNGEE. The CDR3 sequence: CASSLRGSGGRGSGANVLTF. The CDR3 coding sequence is TGTGCCAGCAGCCTCCGGGGTAGCGGGGGACGAGGCTCTGGGGCCAACGTCCTGACTTTC.

In this sample, this clonotype turned up many times. This rearrangement joins TRBV2 to TRBJ1-5; D is uncertain. The CDR3 consists of 14 residues. The V gene lost 9 bases and the J gene lost 2 bases, with 14 bases spanning the gap. Germline values: CDR1 SNHLY, CDR2 FYNNEI. This chain's CDR3 is CASSVAVGNQPQHF. DNA of the CDR3: TGTGCCAGTTCGGTAGCCGTCGGCAATCAGCCCCAGCATTTT.

This clonotype was seen at least ten times. This sequence joins TRBV20-1 and TRBJ2-7; TRBD2 matches at 10 bases. In germline, CDR1 is DFQATT, CDR2 SNEGSKA (reference sequence). V was clipped by 1 base and J by 5 bases; unmatched bases: 5. The CDR3 runs to 14 residues. DNA of the CDR3: TGCAGTGCTAGAGTGGCTAGCGGGAGCCACGAGCAGTACTTC. Encoded protein: CSARVASGSHEQYF.

The chain has TRBV19 and TRBJ2-7, with TRBD2 matching over 14 bases. Germline lookup yields CDR1 LNHDA and CDR2 SQIVND (reference sequence). This CDR3 is 15 amino acids long. The ends lost 7 bases at V and 4 bases at J; junction bases unmatched: 6. CDR3 coding DNA: TGTGCCAGTACCAAAGGGACTAGCGGGAGTTACGAGCAGTACTTC. Amino acids: CASTKGTSGSYEQYF.

This clonotype was seen ten or more times. This chain joins TRBV5-1 and TRBJ1-5; 11 bases fit TRBD1. In germline, CDR1 is SGHRS, CDR2 YFSETQ. The CDR3 is 15 residues long. V shed 1 base, J shed 6 bases, and the junction held 3 bases outside the gene matches. CDR3: CASSLRTGGGQPQHF. CDR3 sequence (DNA): TGCGCCAGCAGCTTGCGGACAGGGGGCGGTCAGCCCCAGCATTTT.

The CDR3 DNA follows: TGTGCAGGCCTCAGGGATGACACCGGGGAGCTGTTTTTT. Translating gives CAGLRDDTGELFF. This chain uses TRBV6-1 with TRBJ2-2, with D possibly matching TRBD1 (5 bases). CDR1 and CDR2 from the germline V gene are MNHNS and SASEGT. The CDR3 is made up of 13 amino acids.

CDR3 protein: CASSLETGGSGQPQHF. CDR3 in DNA: TGCGCCAGCAGCTTAGAAACAGGGGGCTCCGGTCAGCCCCAGCATTTT. The J gene is TRBJ1-5, the V gene TRBV5-1; TRBD1 matches at 9 bases. Trimming removed 2 bases from V and 6 bases from J; junction bases left unmatched: 9. Germline V gene sequence: CDR1 SGHRS, CDR2 YFSETQ. This CDR3 has 16 amino acids.

This clonotype was observed at least ten times. The chain uses TRBV7-8 and TRBJ1-4; 8 bases map to TRBD1. V trimming: 3 bases; J trimming: 0 bases; junction bases outside the gene matches: 3. This CDR3 is 16 amino acids long. Germline values: CDR1 SGHVS, CDR2 FQNEAQ. The CDR3 reads CASSFGQGPTNEKLFF. CDR3 sequence (DNA): TGTGCCAGCAGCTTCGGACAGGGCCCAACTAATGAAAAACTGTTTTTT.

This clonotype was detected only a few times. The rearrangement uses TRBV10-3 and TRBJ1-4; D might be TRBD1 (5 bases). This CDR3 is 14 amino acids long. V lost 4 bases to trimming and J lost 8 bases, with 14 bases between them. Germline lookup yields CDR1 ENHRY and CDR2 SYGVKD. CDR3 loop: CAISGPDSWEKLFF. The CDR3 DNA sequence: TGTGCCATCAGTGGCCCCGACAGTTGGGAAAAACTGTTTTTT.

The chain has TRBV24-1 and TRBJ2-2, with 8 bases fitting TRBD1. The V gene end was trimmed by 0 bases and the J gene end by 2 bases; junction bases not matched to a gene: 13. The length of the CDR3 is 20 residues. CDR1 is KGHDR and CDR2 is SFDVKD in the germline V gene. CDR3 protein: CATSDLSGTGRSSNTGELFF. CDR3 DNA sequence: TGTGCCACCAGTGATTTGTCTGGGACAGGACGTTCTTCAAACACCGGGGAGCTGTTTTTT.

The chain uses TRBV12-3 or TRBV12-4 and TRBJ1-1; 12 nucleotides agree with TRBD1. This CDR3 comprises 14 residues. The ends lost 5 bases at V and 10 bases at J; junction bases unmatched: 8. For the CDR3, the DNA is TGTGCCAGCAGTCCGTCGGGACAGGGGGCGCGAGCTTTCTTT. Translated: CASSPSGQGARAFF.

Ten or more counts support this clonotype. V is TRBV2 and J is TRBJ2-7, with 13 bases lining up with TRBD2. Germline-derived CDR1 and CDR2 are SNHLY and FYNNEI. The CDR3 spans 15 residues. V shed 5 bases and J 3 bases; nucleotides not matched to a gene: 4. CDR3 in DNA: TGTGCCAGCAGTCGACTAGCGGGGGGTAACTACGAGCAGTACTTC. Protein product: CASSRLAGGNYEQYF.

The table lists this clonotype with many counts. The chain is built from TRBV12-3 or TRBV12-4 and TRBJ1-2; 10 nucleotides agree with TRBD1. Trimming took 5 bases from V and 1 from J; bases not matched to a gene: 4. The CDR3 is 15 amino acids. The CDR3 nucleotides read TGTGCCAGCAGTGACCGGGACAGGGGTAACTATGGCTACACCTTC. It encodes CASSDRDRGNYGYTF.

This clonotype was picked up a small number of times. The V call is TRBV12-3 or TRBV12-4, the J call TRBJ1-1; TRBD1 matches at 11 bases. Trimming at V came to 5 bases and at J to 4 bases, leaving 12 bases not matched to a gene. The CDR3 runs 17 residues. DNA of the CDR3: TGTGCCAGCAGTGCCCCGGACAGGGGGCGCACGGTCACTGAAGCTTTCTTT. Protein sequence: CASSAPDRGRTVTEAFF.

This clonotype has at least ten counts. The rearrangement joins TRBV19 to TRBJ2-7; 7 bases match TRBD1. The CDR3 loop spans 14 amino acids. CDR1 and CDR2 from the germline V gene are LNHDA and SQIVND (reference sequence). The V gene end was trimmed by 3 bases and the J gene end by 3 bases; junction bases not matched to a gene: 5. CDR3 region: CASSIPGQSYEQYF. CDR3 bases: TGTGCCAGTAGTATTCCGGGACAGAGCTACGAGCAGTACTTC.

The V and J genes are TRBV5-6 and TRBJ2-7; 7 nucleotides line up with TRBD1. The germline V gene encodes CDR1 SGHDT and CDR2 YYEEEE. The CDR3 length is 14 residues. Unmatched junction bases numbered 6, after V lost 4 bases and J lost 2 bases. CDR3 DNA: TGTGCCAGCAGCCGGCAGGGGGTACCCTACGAGCAGTACTTC. Translated: CASSRQGVPYEQYF.

The chain joins TRBV7-8 to TRBJ2-5; tentative D call: TRBD2 (5 bases). V gave up 6 bases and J gave up 0 bases, with 11 bases separating them. The CDR3 loop spans 14 amino acids. CDR1 and CDR2 (germline): SGHVS, FQNEAQ. The CDR3 DNA follows: TGTGCCAGCAGAGAGCGGTTGTACCAAGAGACCCAGTACTTC. This encodes CASRERLYQETQYF.

This clonotype appeared a few times. The rearrangement links TRBV2 to TRBJ2-6, with D hard to call. Germline CDR1 and CDR2: SNHLY and FYNNEI. The germline V and J ends were trimmed by 7 bases and 0 bases, with 7 bases remaining between them. This CDR3 has 14 amino acids. CDR3 in amino acids: CASNRRSGANVLTF. CDR3 coding DNA: TGTGCCAGCAATCGCCGCTCTGGGGCCAACGTCCTGACTTTC.

The chain's CDR3 is CASSLAGTLGYEQYF. The CDR3 DNA sequence: TGTGCCAGCAGCTTGGCCGGGACCTTGGGTTACGAGCAGTACTTC. The chain couples TRBV5-8 to TRBJ2-7; tentatively, D is TRBD1 or TRBD2 (5 bases each). The V gene lost 0 bases and the J gene lost 4 bases, with 14 bases spanning the gap. The germline gives CDR1 SGHTS, CDR2 YDEGEE. The CDR3 has 15 residues.

This clonotype was counted only a few times. The chain has TRBV12-3 or TRBV12-4 and TRBJ2-7; 8 bases fit TRBD2. The junction had 20 bases not matched to a gene; V was cut back by 6 bases and J by 7 bases. The CDR3 sequence is 17 residues long. CDR3 sequence (DNA): TGTGCCAGCAGCTACCTGACCGGGACTAGTGGGTCGTGGGAGCAGTACTTC. This gives the protein CASSYLTGTSGSWEQYF.

This clonotype was recorded at least ten times. V usage is TRBV7-8 and J usage is TRBJ2-5; maybe TRBD2 (6 bases). The CDR3 runs to 14 residues. Germline V lookup: CDR1 SGHVS, CDR2 FQNEAQ. Trimming shortened V by 2 bases and J by 9 bases, and 16 bases separated the two germline ends. The CDR3 sequence is CASSLIGRPGAQYF. DNA for the CDR3: TGTGCCAGCAGCTTAATCGGCCGACCGGGGGCCCAGTACTTC.

The rearrangement uses TRBV7-2 and TRBJ1-2; 10 positions match TRBD1. The germline V gene encodes CDR1 SGHTA and CDR2 FQGNSA. V was pared by 1 base and J by 3 bases, with 5 bases of the junction left unmatched. CDR3 length equals 16 residues. CDR3 region: CASSLVSGTGDYGYTF. The CDR3 DNA reads as TGTGCCAGCAGCTTAGTCTCCGGGACAGGGGACTATGGCTACACCTTC.

The sample holds many counts of this clonotype. The V gene is TRBV7-9, the J gene TRBJ2-6; no firm D call. Trimming took off 8 bases at V and 2 bases at J, with 7 bases between the two ends. CDR3 length: 13 residues. In germline, CDR1 is SEHNR, CDR2 FQNEAQ (reference sequence). As DNA, the CDR3 is TGTGCCAGCCTCCCACCTGGGGCCAACGTCCTGACTTTC. This codes for CASLPPGANVLTF. Together with reference TRBV7-9 and TRBJ2-6, the CDR3 gives the full variable domain: DTGVSQNPRHKITKRGQNVTFRCDPISEHNRLYWYRQTLGQGPEFLTYFQNEAQLEKSRLLSDRFSAERPKGSFSTLEIQRTEQGDSAMYLCASLPPGANVLTFGAGSRLTVL.

The rearrangement uses TRBV7-8 and TRBJ2-5; the match to TRBD2 covers 16 bases. Germline CDR1 and CDR2: SGHVS and FQNEAQ. Trimming took 5 bases from V and 7 from J; bases not matched to a gene: 7. This CDR3 region has 16 residues. DNA for the CDR3: TGTGCCAGCAGCGCGGGACTAGCGGGGGGGCGAGGGACCCAGTACTTC. Translated: CASSAGLAGGRGTQYF.

This clonotype has more than one count but fewer than ten. V is TRBV20-1 and J is TRBJ2-7, with TRBD2 matching 7 bases. Germline CDR1 is DFQATT and CDR2 is SNEGSKA (reference sequence). J was trimmed by 0 bases and V by 6 bases; bases with no gene match: 14. There are 16 residues in the CDR3. CDR3 bases: TGCAGTGCCCGGGGGGTTGCGGACTACGGCTCCTACGAGCAGTACTTC. Translated, it gives CSARGVADYGSYEQYF.

The genes are TRBV14 and TRBJ2-5; D perhaps matches TRBD2 (6 bases). Trimming stripped 6 bases from V and 5 bases from J, with 19 bases between. The germline V gene encodes CDR1 SGHDN and CDR2 FVKESK. The length of the CDR3 is 15 residues. The CDR3 region is CASSPGVLRQETQYF. In nucleotides, the CDR3 is TGTGCCAGCAGTCCGGGAGTGCTCCGGCAGGAGACCCAGTACTTC.

With regard to this clonotype: The conserved phenylalanine or tryptophan normally closing the CDR3 is absent here, so this likely arose from a read error. The genes are TRBV29-1 and TRBJ1-2; D is unclear. The CDR3 is 11 residues long. V was trimmed by 3 bases and J by 6 bases, leaving 8 bases between them. Germline CDR1 is SQVTM and CDR2 is ANQGSEA. The CDR3 here is CSVETHDGYTV. The CDR3 DNA follows: TGCAGCGTTGAGACCCACGATGGCTACACCGTC.